The 3 T cell receptor beta chains below were found in one sample sequenced in a study of glioma-infiltrating T cells after dendritic cell vaccination. Libraries were prepared by immunoSEQ multiplex PCR; TCRdb keeps only in-frame clonotypes and omits some of them. The sample lists fewer than 85,000 clones; 70% to 90% were seen once. The sample in question was blood, obtained before dendritic cell vaccination. The origin of the receptors is a human donor with glioblastoma.

The chain uses TRBV10-3 and TRBJ2-3; TRBD2 matches at 7 bases. V lost 5 bases to trimming and J lost 5 bases; unmatched junction nucleotides: 13. The CDR3 totals 16 residues. Germline CDR1 is ENHRY and CDR2 is SYGVKD. CDR3 sequence: CAISFAIAGDGDTQYF. The CDR3 bases are TGTGCCATCAGTTTCGCTATCGCGGGGGATGGAGATACGCAGTATTTT.

The chain has TRBV10-3 and TRBJ1-4, with unresolved D. Trimming stripped 3 bases from V and 8 bases from J, with 10 bases between. The CDR3 totals 13 residues. CDR1 and CDR2 from the germline V gene are ENHRY and SYGVKD. The CDR3: CAISDGESEKLFF. In nucleotides, the CDR3 is TGTGCCATCAGTGATGGGGAGAGCGAAAAACTGTTTTTT.

The chain joins TRBV29-1 to TRBJ1-1; perhaps TRBD1 as D (5 bases). This CDR3 contains 12 residues. Germline-derived CDR1 and CDR2 are SQVTM and ANQGSEA. V was shortened by 4 bases and J by 6 bases, with 12 bases between the two germline ends. CDR3 sequence reads: CSVVEGVPEAFF. CDR3 bases: TGCAGCGTTGTGGAAGGGGTGCCTGAAGCTTTCTTT.